This TCR beta chain was observed in a study of T cells in Graves' hyperthyroidism and ophthalmopathy. Whole-study context: At the time of initial diagnosis and before any treatment, peripheral blood was collected. Overall study findings and caveats: Most clonotypes expanded in thyroid above 0.001 were likewise present in blood.

V dropped 1 base and J dropped 0 bases, with 8 bases sitting between them. There are 15 residues in the CDR3. CDR1 MNHNS and CDR2 SASEGT come from the germline V gene. Many counts were recorded for this clonotype. The antigen remains undetermined. RNA transcripts provided the source from which TCR beta CDR3 regions were amplified. HTBI primers were used for first-round RT-PCR of the TCR CDR3. From the multiplex PCR reads, TCRdb called clonotypes with MiXCR, one entry per CDR3 protein. Among roughly 640,000 distinct CDR3 sequences, about 16% were seen once, and the ten largest hold around 3.5%. Investigators excluded patients with uncontrolled infection, other autoimmune disease, pregnancy or lactation. Each diagnosis drew on symptoms, thyroxine, TRAb, thyroid ultrasound and orbital computed tomography findings.

The TCR was taken from a woman in her 40s with Graves' ophthalmopathy. Sample: blood. The chain uses TRBV6-1 and TRBJ2-3, with a tentative D call TRBD1 (5 bases). The CDR3: CASSEDRSSTDTQYF. The DNA of the CDR3 is TGTGCCAGCAGTGAAGACAGGTCTAGCACAGATACGCAGTATTTT.